This T cell receptor beta chain comes out of a study of control samples from healthy donors and cancer patients (dated by TCRdb to 2020 to 2022). As concerns this clone: Its antigen has not been determined. No much larger clone exists at a distance of one base, and base qualities are not known.

V is cut back by 0 bases and J by 4 bases, with 9 bases in the junction unmatched. CDR1 and CDR2 (SGHDN, FVKESK) derive from the germline V gene. Including the terminal cysteine and phenylalanine, the CDR3 comprises 18 residues. Only the CDR3 DNA stays, 54 bases, in frame from base 1. Libraries were built with the immunoSEQ multiplex PCR assay. This immuneACCESS table, as held by TCRdb, lists in-frame sequences with V and J called but not all clones. Of the missing ones, under half trace to an unresolved V gene in checked studies; the others have no known cause. Within this sample are approximately 140,000 clones, with roughly 90% of them counted one time only. Around 11% of the sample belongs to the ten largest clones.

Sequenced input: blood. The source of this sequence is a man aged 25 to 40 in good health. The sequence joins TRBV14 to TRBJ2-2; the junction holds 9 bases that match TRBD2. The nucleotide sequence reads TGTGCCAGCAGCCAAGATCCGAGACTAGCGGTGGCCACCGGGGAGCTGTTTTTT. This gives the protein CASSQDPRLAVATGELFF.